This is a list of T cell receptor beta chains from one sample in a study of T cells in narcolepsy. Assay used: immunoSEQ multiplex PCR; TCRdb lists only in-frame clones, some missing. The sample includes 20,000 to 30,000 clones, approximately 85% of them seen just once. Sequences were obtained from CD45RA- memory CD4+ T cells from PBMCs. Source of these receptors: a human donor with narcolepsy. Each CDR3 is given with its conserved first and last residue.

>TRBJ1-2|TRBV10-1
CASSKLGQGSVDYGYTF
>TRBJ2-2|TRBV9
CASSGVAGADGELFF
>TRBJ2-5|TRBV12-2
CASRLKGLAGGGTQYF
>TRBJ2-3|TRBV5-1
CASSTGSPSTDTQYF
>TRBJ2-1|TRBV5-1
CASSLGTSGGHNEQFF
>TRBJ2-1|TRBV7-3
CASSPITGIYSEQFF
>TRBJ2-1|TRBV18
CASSSDGYNEQFF
>TRBJ1-2|TRBV12-2
CASRPQAKTTDHLYGYTF
>TRBJ1-5|TRBV9
CASSPDTHSNQPQHF
>.|TRBV9
CASSARDRGHYEQYF
>.|TRBV29-1
CSVVSPYYEQYF
>TRBJ1-3|TRBV5-1
CASSLAGGSGNTIYF
>TRBJ1-2|TRBV6-5
CASKVGTANYGYTF
>TRBJ2-1|TRBV5-4
CASSGREDSYNEQFF
>TRBJ1-6|TRBV5-1
CASRPGQINNSPLHF
>TRBJ1-1|TRBV5-4
CASSSRQGGTEAFF
>TRBJ1-5|TRBV28
CASSDDRNQPQHF